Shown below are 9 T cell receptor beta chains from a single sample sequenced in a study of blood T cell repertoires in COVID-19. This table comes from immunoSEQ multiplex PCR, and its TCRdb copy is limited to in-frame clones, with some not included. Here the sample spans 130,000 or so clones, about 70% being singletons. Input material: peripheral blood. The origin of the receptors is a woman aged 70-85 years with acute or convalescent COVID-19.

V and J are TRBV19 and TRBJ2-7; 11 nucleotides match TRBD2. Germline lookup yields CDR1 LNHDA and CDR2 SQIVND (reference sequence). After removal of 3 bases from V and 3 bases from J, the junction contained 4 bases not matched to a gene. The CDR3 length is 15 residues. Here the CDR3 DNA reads TGTGCCAGTAGTATGGGACTAGCGGAAAACTACGAGCAGTACTTC. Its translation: CASSMGLAENYEQYF. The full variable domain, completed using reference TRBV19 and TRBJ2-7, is DGGITQSPKYLFRKEGQNVTLSCEQNLNHDAMYWYRQDPGQGLRLIYYSQIVNDFQKGDIAEGYSVSREKKESFPLTVTSAQKNPTAFYLCASSMGLAENYEQYFGPGTRLTVT.

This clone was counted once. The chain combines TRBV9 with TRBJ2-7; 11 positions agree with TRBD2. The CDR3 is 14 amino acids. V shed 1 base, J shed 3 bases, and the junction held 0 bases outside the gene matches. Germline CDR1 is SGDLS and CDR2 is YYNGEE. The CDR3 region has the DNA TGTGCCAGCAGCGTAACTAGCGGGAGCTACGAGCAGTACTTC. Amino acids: CASSVTSGSYEQYF.

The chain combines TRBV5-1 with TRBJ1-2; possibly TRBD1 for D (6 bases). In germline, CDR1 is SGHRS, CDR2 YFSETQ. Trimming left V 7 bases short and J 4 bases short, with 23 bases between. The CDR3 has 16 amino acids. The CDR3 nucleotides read TGCGCCAGCGGGCCTAGTGGGGGGGCCCCACGCTATGGCTACACCTTC. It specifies CASGPSGGAPRYGYTF.

As DNA, the CDR3 is TGTGCCAGCAGTTTATTGTCCAGACTTGCCACAGATACGCAGTATTTT. This translates into CASSLLSRLATDTQYF. The chain employs TRBV28 and TRBJ2-3; D remains unclear. Trimming pared 1 base from V and 2 bases from J, leaving 13 bases between. Looked up from germline, CDR1 is MDHEN and CDR2 is SYDVKM. CDR3 size: 16 residues. Drawing the rest from reference TRBV28 and TRBJ2-3, the complete variable domain is DVKVTQSSRYLVKRTGEKVFLECVQDMDHENMFWYRQDPGLGLRLIYFSYDVKMKEKGDIPEGYSVSREKKERFSLILESASTNQTSMYLCASSLLSRLATDTQYFGPGTRLTVL.

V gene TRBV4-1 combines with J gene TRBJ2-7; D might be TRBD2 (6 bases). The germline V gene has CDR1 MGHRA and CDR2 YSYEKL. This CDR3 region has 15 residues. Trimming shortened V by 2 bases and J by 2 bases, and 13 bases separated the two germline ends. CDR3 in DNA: TGCGCCAGCAGCCAACAGCGGGTTGATCCCTACGAGCAGTACTTC. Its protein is CASSQQRVDPYEQYF.

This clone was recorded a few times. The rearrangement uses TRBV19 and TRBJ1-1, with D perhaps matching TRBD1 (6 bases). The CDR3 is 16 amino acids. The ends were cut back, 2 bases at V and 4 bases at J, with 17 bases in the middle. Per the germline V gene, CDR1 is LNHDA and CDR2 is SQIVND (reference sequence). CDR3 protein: CASSIRRQVRSTEAFF. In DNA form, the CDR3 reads TGTGCCAGTAGTATAAGGAGACAGGTTCGTAGCACTGAAGCTTTCTTT.

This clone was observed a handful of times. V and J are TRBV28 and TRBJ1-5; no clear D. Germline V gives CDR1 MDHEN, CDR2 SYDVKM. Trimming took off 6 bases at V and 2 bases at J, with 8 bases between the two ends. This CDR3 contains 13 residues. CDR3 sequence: CASRMIGNQPQHF. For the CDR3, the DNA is TGTGCCAGCAGGATGATAGGCAATCAGCCCCAGCATTTT.

CDR3 coding DNA: TGTGCCAGTAGTAGGTTACCGGGCCAGGGACTCGACGAGCAGTACTTC. Encoded protein: CASSRLPGQGLDEQYF. The V call is TRBV19, the J call TRBJ2-7; D is perhaps TRBD2 (6 bases). The germline gives CDR1 LNHDA, CDR2 SQIVND (reference sequence). The CDR3 contains 16 residues. Trimming pared 4 bases from V and 5 bases from J, leaving 21 bases between.

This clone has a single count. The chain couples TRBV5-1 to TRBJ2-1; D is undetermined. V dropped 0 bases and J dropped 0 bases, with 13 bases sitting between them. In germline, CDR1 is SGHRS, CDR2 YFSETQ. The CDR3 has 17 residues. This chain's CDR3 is CASSLGARMSSYNEQFF. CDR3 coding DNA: TGCGCCAGCAGCTTGGGGGCCAGGATGAGCTCCTACAATGAGCAGTTCTTC. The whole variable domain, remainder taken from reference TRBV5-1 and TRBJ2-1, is KAGVTQTPRYLIKTRGQQVTLSCSPISGHRSVSWYQQTPGQGLQFLFEYFSETQRNKGNFPGRFSGRQFSNSRSEMNVSTLELGDSALYLCASSLGARMSSYNEQFFGPGTRLTVL.